These 9 T cell receptor beta chains came from one sample sequenced in a study of OX40 agonist ivuxolimab in advanced cancers. Measured with immunoSEQ multiplex PCR; TCRdb has only the in-frame clones, and not every one. The table includes around 64,000 clones, about 85% detected once. Sample: CD4+ or CD8+ T cells sorted from blood, taken in a trial of the OX40 agonist ivuxolimab. The receptors derive from an adult with an advanced solid tumor such as melanoma, head and neck, liver or kidney cancer.

The V gene is TRBV28, the J gene TRBJ2-3, with 8 bases lining up with TRBD2. CDR1 is MDHEN and CDR2 is SYDVKM in the germline V gene. The CDR3 runs to 14 residues. V dropped 10 bases and J dropped 1; count of bases not matched to a gene: 7. CDR3 protein: CATRTSLGTDTQYF. CDR3 coding DNA: TGTGCCACCCGGACTAGCCTAGGCACAGATACGCAGTATTTT.

The genes are TRBV7-8 and TRBJ2-1; D is possibly TRBD1 or TRBD2 (6 bases each). The CDR3 has 13 amino acids. V was cut by 1 base and J by 10 bases, with 11 bases left in between. CDR1 SGHVS and CDR2 FQNEAQ come from the germline V gene. Here the CDR3 reads CASSLGGGREQFF. CDR3 DNA: TGTGCCAGCAGCTTAGGTGGGGGGCGGGAGCAGTTCTTC.

V usage is TRBV6-5 and J usage is TRBJ2-7; TRBD1 might be the D (6 bases). CDR1 and CDR2 from the germline V gene are MNHEY and SVGAGI. With 6 bases removed from V and 2 bases from J, the gap between germline ends came to 17 bases. The CDR3 sequence is 15 residues long. CDR3 sequence (DNA): TGTGCCAGCAGCCCCACGACAGGACTGACCTACGAGCAGTACTTC. Its protein product is CASSPTTGLTYEQYF.

The V call is TRBV7-9, the J call TRBJ1-6, with 9 nucleotides matching TRBD1. Germline V lookup: CDR1 SEHNR, CDR2 FQNEAQ (reference sequence). The length of the CDR3 is 15 residues. With V trimmed by 5 bases and J by 6 bases, 5 bases remained unmatched. The CDR3 coding sequence is TGTGCCAGCAGCCCACAGGGGGCCGGTAATTCACCCCTCCACTTT. It specifies CASSPQGAGNSPLHF.

This sequence joins TRBV28 and TRBJ2-3, with 9 bases matching TRBD2. The trim removed 6 bases at V and 0 bases at J, leaving 10 bases unmatched. CDR3 length: 17 residues. Germline V gene sequence: CDR1 MDHEN, CDR2 SYDVKM. CDR3 bases: TGTGCCAGCAGCGGCGGGAGGGCCACTACGAGCACAGATACGCAGTATTTT. This gives the protein CASSGGRATTSTDTQYF. The complete variable domain, with remaining parts taken from reference TRBV28 and TRBJ2-3, reads DVKVTQSSRYLVKRTGEKVFLECVQDMDHENMFWYRQDPGLGLRLIYFSYDVKMKEKGDIPEGYSVSREKKERFSLILESASTNQTSMYLCASSGGRATTSTDTQYFGPGTRLTVL.

The chain links TRBV7-2 to TRBJ2-7; D is perhaps TRBD1 (6 bases). The CDR3 sequence is 15 residues long. V dropped 2 bases and J dropped 0 bases, with 11 bases sitting between them. Germline-derived CDR1 and CDR2 are SGHTA and FQGNSA. The CDR3 reads CASSLSQGNSYEQYF. The CDR3 nucleotides read TGTGCCAGCAGCTTATCACAGGGAAACTCCTACGAGCAGTACTTC.

The rearrangement joins TRBV27 to TRBJ2-3; TRBD2 agrees at 9 bases. CDR3 length: 13 residues. Germline CDR1 reads MNHEY; CDR2 reads SMNVEV (reference sequence). The trim removed 7 bases at V and 5 bases at J, leaving 4 bases unmatched. For the CDR3, the DNA is TGTGCCAGCACCCGGACTAGCGAAGATACGCAGTATTTT. Amino acid sequence: CASTRTSEDTQYF.

The chain has TRBV6-5 and TRBJ1-2, with a weak D call TRBD1 (5 bases). V was trimmed by 10 bases and J by 4 bases, leaving 16 bases between them. The germline V gene encodes CDR1 MNHEY and CDR2 SVGAGI. The CDR3 is made up of 13 amino acids. The CDR3 DNA is TGTGCCATTCTGGGACCGCACCCCTATGGCTACACCTTC. Translated: CAILGPHPYGYTF.

The chain has TRBV5-4 and TRBJ2-2; 11 bases line up with TRBD2. The CDR3 contains 17 residues. With V trimmed by 4 bases and J by 4 bases, 9 bases remained unmatched. The germline CDR1 and CDR2 sequences are SGHNT and YYREEE (reference sequence). CDR3 coding DNA: TGTGCCAGCAGCAATACACTAGCGGGAGACGTCACCGGGGAGCTGTTTTTT. Protein product: CASSNTLAGDVTGELFF.